Presented here are 32 T cell receptor beta chains from one specimen sequenced in a study of OX40 agonist ivuxolimab in advanced cancers. The library was generated by the immunoSEQ multiplex PCR assay. TCRdb mirrors the immuneACCESS table, restricted to in-frame sequences. Some clones are absent from its copies; in checked studies, under half trace to an unresolved V gene, and the reason for the others is unknown. The sample includes roughly 100,000 clones, with approximately 90% observed a single time. Around 1.5% of the sample is in the top ten clones. Specimen: CD4+ or CD8+ T cells sorted from blood, collected in a trial of the OX40 agonist ivuxolimab. All receptors derive from an adult with an advanced solid tumor such as melanoma, head and neck, liver or kidney cancer.

This chain connects TRBV19 to TRBJ2-5, with a possible D match to TRBD1 (5 bases). The CDR3 is 13 residues long. Trimming cost V 4 bases and J 2 bases, with 8 bases left between them. Germline V CDR1 and CDR2: LNHDA, SQIVND (reference sequence). Here the CDR3 reads CASSTDRQETQYF. The CDR3, as DNA: TGTGCCAGTAGTACCGACAGACAAGAGACCCAGTACTTC.

The V call is TRBV4-2, the J call TRBJ2-7; 9 positions match TRBD1. The CDR3 extends over 16 amino acids. V trimming: 3 bases; J trimming: 1 base; junction bases outside the gene matches: 7. Germline CDR1 and CDR2: LGHNA and YNFKEQ. This chain's CDR3 is CASSQTAGTGSYEQYF. In DNA form, the CDR3 reads TGTGCCAGCAGCCAGACCGCCGGGACAGGGTCCTACGAGCAGTACTTC.

In this sample, this clone turned up a few times. The J gene is TRBJ2-7, the V gene TRBV7-2, with 8 bases lining up with TRBD1. The CDR3 has 14 residues. Trimming cost V 4 bases and J 6 bases; bases outside gene matches: 8. Looked up from germline, CDR1 is SGHTA and CDR2 is FQGNSA. CDR3 amino acids: CASSYGQGLSEQYF. The DNA for the CDR3 is TGTGCCAGCAGCTACGGACAGGGACTCTCCGAGCAGTACTTC.

This clone was seen a handful of times. The chain joins TRBV11-1 to TRBJ1-5; unclear D gene. This CDR3 comprises 13 residues. The V gene's germline CDR1 is SGHAT and CDR2 FQDESV (reference sequence). The V gene lost 2 bases and the J gene lost 2 bases, with 4 bases spanning the gap. Here the CDR3 reads CASSLLGNQPQHF. CDR3 bases: TGTGCCAGCAGCTTACTGGGCAATCAGCCCCAGCATTTT.

The V call is TRBV2, the J call TRBJ2-7, with D perhaps matching TRBD1 (5 bases). Germline V lookup: CDR1 SNHLY, CDR2 FYNNEI. This CDR3 comprises 12 residues. V dropped 1 base and J dropped 4 bases, with 5 bases sitting between them. The CDR3 DNA follows: TGTGCCAGCAGTGAAGGACAGTACGAGCAGTACTTC. Its protein product is CASSEGQYEQYF.

The CDR3 DNA reads TGTGCCAGCAGCCCGTCCTGGTCCTACGAGCAGTACTTC. Amino acid sequence: CASSPSWSYEQYF. The J gene is TRBJ2-7, the V gene TRBV5-6; no clear D gene. The CDR3 totals 13 residues. CDR1 SGHDT and CDR2 YYEEEE come from the germline V gene. Deletions cut 4 bases from V and 1 base from J, with 9 bases between.

This clone occurred once. A junction boundary mismatches the germline segment, possibly from a read error. V usage is TRBV7-7 and J usage is TRBJ2-1, with D perhaps matching TRBD2 (7 bases). Per germline, CDR1 SSHAT and CDR2 FNYEAQ (reference sequence). CDR3 length equals 15 residues. Here the CDR3 DNA reads TGTGCTAGCAGCTCCCTCGGGGGGCCCTACAATGAGCAGTTCTTC. Residues: CASSSLGGPYNEQFF.

The chain uses TRBV5-4 and TRBJ2-2, with 9 bases lining up with TRBD1. V was clipped by 0 bases and J by 8 bases; unmatched bases: 11. The germline V gene encodes CDR1 SGHNT and CDR2 YYREEE (reference sequence). The CDR3 contains 17 residues. CDR3 residues: CASSLGWDRASRGELFF. The CDR3 DNA sequence: TGTGCCAGCAGCTTGGGGTGGGACAGGGCCTCCAGGGGGGAGCTGTTTTTT.

Notes on this clone: In the same sample, other DNA sequences code for this CDR3. The CDR3 sequence is CASSSRDGNYEQYF. The DNA of the CDR3 is TGTGCCAGCAGCTCTCGGGACGGGAACTACGAGCAGTACTTC. The gene calls are TRBV5-4 and TRBJ2-7; D is tentatively TRBD1 or TRBD2 (5 bases each). The CDR3 is made up of 14 amino acids. Deletions cut 3 bases from V and 3 bases from J, with 13 bases between. Germline V gives CDR1 SGHNT, CDR2 YYREEE (reference sequence).

The chain links TRBV23-1 to TRBJ2-5; 9 nucleotides match TRBD2. Being an ORF, TRBV23-1 has a function that is uncertain. CDR3 length equals 19 residues. After removal of 0 bases from V and 2 bases from J, the junction contained 13 bases not matched to a gene. CDR3 coding DNA: TGCGCCAGCAGTCAATCACAAGCGGGGGGTAGACCCAATCAAGAGACCCAGTACTTC. Amino acid sequence: CASSQSQAGGRPNQETQYF.

This chain uses TRBV9 with TRBJ2-1; no reliable D call. The germline V gene has CDR1 SGDLS and CDR2 YYNGEE. V was shortened by 0 bases and J by 7 bases, with 11 bases between the two germline ends. This CDR3 has 14 amino acids. The CDR3 is CASSVAPTPNEQFF. CDR3 coding DNA: TGTGCCAGCAGCGTAGCCCCCACACCGAATGAGCAGTTCTTC.

V is TRBV27 and J is TRBJ1-2, with a weak D call TRBD1 (6 bases). The CDR3 totals 13 residues. Germline CDR1 and CDR2: MNHEY and SMNVEV (reference sequence). V was pared by 5 bases and J by 8 bases, with 15 bases between. CDR3 nucleotide sequence: TGTGCCAGCAGTGGAACTGGACAGTGGGGCTACACCTTC. Translation: CASSGTGQWGYTF.

CDR3 in DNA: TGTGCCAGCAGCCAAGCGTGGGTGCGGGAGACCCAGTACTTC. Its protein is CASSQAWVRETQYF. The chain combines TRBV14 with TRBJ2-5; D is unresolved. Trimming took 1 base from V and 5 from J, leaving 11 bases between them. CDR3 length equals 14 residues. Germline V gene sequence: CDR1 SGHDN, CDR2 FVKESK.

This chain uses TRBV19 with TRBJ1-6; 7 bases are a match to TRBD1. CDR3 length: 13 residues. After removal of 5 bases from V and 7 bases from J, the junction contained 2 bases not matched to a gene. CDR1 and CDR2 (germline): LNHDA, SQIVND (reference sequence). CDR3 bases: TGTGCCAGTAGTCAACAGGGGAATTCACCCCTCCACTTT. Amino acids: CASSQQGNSPLHF.

Only a few counts were recorded for this clone. DNA of the CDR3: TGTGCCAGCAGCTTAGAGGACAGCCGAATGAGCCCTTACGAGCAGTACTTC. Amino acids: CASSLEDSRMSPYEQYF. V gene TRBV7-8 combines with J gene TRBJ2-7; tentative D call: TRBD1 (6 bases). CDR1 is SGHVS and CDR2 is FQNEAQ in the germline V gene. This CDR3 spans 17 amino acids. The V gene lost 1 base and the J gene lost 4 bases, with 20 bases spanning the gap.

The genes are TRBV7-3 and TRBJ2-7; 7 bases are shared with TRBD1. CDR3 size: 14 residues. V lost 1 base to trimming and J lost 4 bases; unmatched junction nucleotides: 4. Germline V gene lookup returns CDR1 SGHTA and CDR2 FQGTGA. The CDR3 sequence is CASSLKGGGYEQYF. The CDR3 DNA reads as TGTGCCAGCAGCTTAAAAGGGGGCGGGTACGAGCAGTACTTC.

The chain combines TRBV11-2 with TRBJ1-5; D is unresolved. The V and J ends lost 0 bases and 0 bases respectively, with 6 bases between them. This CDR3 region has 15 residues. Germline V gives CDR1 SGHAT, CDR2 FQNNGV. CDR3 amino acids: CASSLDSYSNQPQHF. In DNA, the CDR3 is TGTGCCAGCAGCTTAGACAGCTATAGCAATCAGCCCCAGCATTTT.

The chain joins TRBV4-3 to TRBJ1-5; D uncertain. Germline V gene lookup returns CDR1 LGHNA and CDR2 YSLEER. This CDR3 is built from 15 residues. V was clipped by 1 base and J by 5 bases, with 12 bases between them. The CDR3 coding sequence is TGCGCCAGCAGCCAAGGCGGAGGGCCCGATCAGCCCCAGCATTTT. Its translation is CASSQGGGPDQPQHF.

The chain recombines TRBV27 with TRBJ2-2, with D perhaps TRBD1 (5 bases). The V and J ends lost 0 bases and 3 bases respectively, with 8 bases between them. The CDR3 consists of 15 residues. Germline CDR1 reads MNHEY; CDR2 reads SMNVEV (reference sequence). The CDR3 sequence is CASSLSPGYTGELFF. The CDR3 DNA reads as TGTGCCAGCAGTTTATCGCCAGGGTACACCGGGGAGCTGTTTTTT.

This chain uses TRBV5-6 with TRBJ1-2; 8 nucleotides line up with TRBD1. Germline CDR1 and CDR2: SGHDT and YYEEEE. The CDR3 runs to 13 residues. V lost 5 bases to trimming and J lost 5 bases; unmatched junction nucleotides: 5. The CDR3 bases are TGTGCCAGCAGTTCCACAGGGGGGTATGGCTACACCTTC. Protein sequence: CASSSTGGYGYTF.

CDR3 DNA sequence: TGTGCCAGCAGCCAAGATATCCCCTCTAGCGGGGGGTCCGATGAGCAGTTCTTC. Its protein product is CASSQDIPSSGGSDEQFF. The chain links TRBV4-2 to TRBJ2-1; TRBD2 agrees at 11 bases. The germline V gene encodes CDR1 LGHNA and CDR2 YNFKEQ. CDR3 size: 18 residues. The V segment lost 0 bases and the J segment 8 bases; nucleotides outside the gene matches: 12.

J is TRBJ2-5 and V is TRBV29-1; 9 bases agree with TRBD1. V lost 7 bases and J lost 1; bases outside the gene matches: 4. The CDR3 sequence is 13 residues long. The germline CDR1 and CDR2 sequences are SQVTM and ANQGSEA. The DNA for the CDR3 is TGCAGCGGGAGGGACAGGGTCCAAGAGACCCAGTACTTC. It encodes CSGRDRVQETQYF. Combining the CDR3 with reference TRBV29-1 and TRBJ2-5 gives the whole variable domain SAVISQKPSRDICQRGTSLTIQCQVDSQVTMMFWYRQQPGQSLTLIATANQGSEATYESGFVIDKFPISRPNLTFSTLTVSNMSPEDSSIYLCSGRDRVQETQYFGPGTRLLVL.

The chain uses TRBV10-2 and TRBJ2-7; 7 bases fit TRBD2. The length of the CDR3 is 14 residues. The V gene's germline CDR1 is WSHSY and CDR2 SAAADI. With V trimmed by 7 bases and J by 4 bases, 10 bases remained unmatched. The CDR3 here is CASTLGAGSYEQYF. CDR3 in DNA: TGCGCCAGCACCCTAGGAGCGGGGTCTTACGAGCAGTACTTC.

This chain joins TRBV21-1 and TRBJ2-3; no DNA check was done on the table's D call, TRBD2. TRBV21-1 is a recognized pseudogene. The CDR3 has 16 amino acids. This CDR3 reads CASSARLAGSTDTQYF. The DNA of the CDR3 is TGTGCCAGCAGCGCACGACTAGCGGGGAGCACAGATACGCAGTATTTT.

The gene calls are TRBV6-1 and TRBJ1-1; a weak D match, TRBD1 (6 bases). V was shortened by 2 bases and J by 6 bases, with 16 bases between the two germline ends. This CDR3 contains 15 residues. CDR1 is MNHNS and CDR2 is SASEGT in the germline V gene. The CDR3 DNA reads TGTGCCAGCAGTGAATCTCTGGGGGCGATCTCTGAAGCTTTCTTT. It translates to CASSESLGAISEAFF.

This chain connects TRBV9 to TRBJ2-1; TRBD1 might be the D (6 bases). Trimming removed 0 bases at V and 7 bases at J, with 14 bases between. The length of the CDR3 is 15 residues. CDR1 is SGDLS and CDR2 is YYNGEE in the germline V gene. DNA of the CDR3: TGTGCCAGCAGCGTAGACAGGGCCTCGGGGAATGAGCAGTTCTTC. It is translated as CASSVDRASGNEQFF.

The genes are TRBV30 and TRBJ1-2; the match to TRBD1 covers 8 bases. CDR1 is GTSNPN, CDR2 SVGIG, per germline (reference sequence). V lost 2 bases to trimming and J lost 2 bases; unmatched junction nucleotides: 4. The CDR3 totals 14 residues. CDR3: CAWSFGQGNYGYTF. The CDR3 DNA sequence: TGTGCCTGGAGTTTTGGACAGGGAAACTATGGCTACACCTTC.

The J gene is TRBJ1-1, the V gene TRBV19; tentative D call: TRBD1 (6 bases). Germline CDR1 and CDR2: LNHDA and SQIVND (reference sequence). The ends were cut back, 3 bases at V and 5 bases at J, with 10 bases in the middle. This CDR3 contains 13 residues. The CDR3 DNA is TGTGCCAGTAGTATCAGGGGAGGGACTGAAGCTTTCTTT. The encoded protein is CASSIRGGTEAFF.

This clone was found once. V and J are TRBV10-2 and TRBJ2-1, with 10 positions matching TRBD2. The germline V gene encodes CDR1 WSHSY and CDR2 SAAADI. Germline trimming cut 3 bases from V and 8 bases from J; bases unmatched to any gene: 13. The CDR3 consists of 17 residues. CDR3 sequence (DNA): TGCGCCAGCAGTGATCAACCTCTAGCGGGGGTTAGAGATGAGCAGTTCTTC. Amino acids: CASSDQPLAGVRDEQFF.

This sequence joins TRBV9 and TRBJ2-3; D is possibly TRBD1 (8 bases). Trimming took 3 bases from V and 1 from J, leaving 12 bases between them. Per germline, CDR1 SGDLS and CDR2 YYNGEE. The CDR3 is 15 amino acids. CDR3 nucleotides: TGTGCCAGCAGCGGCGGGGGACAGGGCACAGATACGCAGTATTTT. Encoded protein: CASSGGGQGTDTQYF.

This chain connects TRBV5-4 to TRBJ1-3; D is perhaps TRBD1 (5 bases). In germline, CDR1 is SGHNT, CDR2 YYREEE (reference sequence). V lost 2 bases and J 2 bases, leaving 8 bases between the germline ends. The CDR3 sequence is 14 residues long. The CDR3 spells CASSFAGTGNTIYF. The CDR3 DNA sequence: TGTGCCAGCAGCTTCGCAGGGACTGGAAACACCATATATTTT.

This clone has just one count. The J gene is TRBJ2-7, the V gene TRBV18; the D gene could be TRBD1 or TRBD2 (5 bases each). V gave up 6 bases and J gave up 5 bases, with 8 bases separating them. The CDR3 consists of 11 residues. CDR1 KGHSH and CDR2 LQKENI come from the germline V gene. The CDR3 region is CASSWDDEQYF. Here the CDR3 DNA reads TGTGCCAGCTCCTGGGACGACGAGCAGTACTTC.